This TCR beta chain was recovered during a study of cytomegalovirus exposure and HLA in healthy donors. Trimming cost V 2 bases and J 4 bases, with 11 bases left between them. CDR1 and CDR2 (germline): MGHDK, SYGVNS. The CDR3 length is 14 residues. This clone appeared a single time. Its antigen is unknown. Profiling relied on immunoSEQ multiplex PCR, and the TCRdb table lists in-frame clones only, not all of them. The table has around 100,000 clones, approximately 95% seen once. Findings and caveats of the study: The tendency of first-cohort TCR clusters to co-occur in the 90 to 150 validation repertoires emerged from a later analysis.

The donors belonged to the roughly 130-subject validation cohort, separate from the approximately 670-subject first cohort. The material sequenced was PBMCs. V usage is TRBV25-1 and J usage is TRBJ1-1; tentative D call: TRBD1 (5 bases). This sequence originates from a woman in her late teens or twenties in good health and CMV-seronegative. This CDR3 reads CASSEIGGTTEAFF. The CDR3 coding sequence is TGTGCCAGCAGTGAAATCGGGGGGACCACTGAAGCTTTCTTT.